Listed below are T cell receptor beta chains from one sample, sequenced in a study of PD-L1 blockade in urothelial cancer. Assay: immunoSEQ multiplex PCR; the TCRdb copy retains only in-frame clones and omits some. There are more than 60,000 clones in the sample; almost 90% occur only once, and about 11% lies in the top ten. The specimen comprised PBMCs, sampled around atezolizumab (anti-PD-L1) treatment. The receptors derive from a man in his 60s with urothelial cancer. CDR3s include the opening cysteine and the closing phenylalanine or tryptophan. A D gene is named only where the DNA matches it firmly. Some rows have no size entry. The others give once, few or many, or a class for an expanded clone.

clone size: .; V gene: TRBV11-2; J gene: TRBJ1-4; D gene: .; CDR3 DNA: TGTGCCGTCTCTAGGTTAGGTGAAAAACTGTTTTTT; CDR3 protein: CAVSRLGEKLFF
clone size: .; V gene: TRBV14; J gene: TRBJ2-1; D gene: .; CDR3 DNA: TGTGCCAGCAGCCAAATTTCCGGGATTGTAAATGAGCAGTTCTTC; CDR3 protein: CASSQISGIVNEQFF
clone size: .; V gene: TRBV25-1; J gene: TRBJ2-2; D gene: .; CDR3 DNA: TGTGCCAGCACCTCGATCCGAGGCACCGGGGAGCTGTTTTTT; CDR3 protein: CASTSIRGTGELFF
clone size: .; V gene: TRBV4-3; J gene: TRBJ2-1; D gene: TRBD2; CDR3 DNA: TGCGCCAGCAGCCAAGATAACGCCCCCCTAGCGGCGGGAGGGGACAATGAGCAGTTCTTC; CDR3 protein: CASSQDNAPLAAGGDNEQFF
clone size: .; V gene: TRBV6-5; J gene: TRBJ2-7; D gene: .; CDR3 DNA: TGTGCCAGCAGTTACCTAGCTACTCGCTACGAGCAGTACTTC; CDR3 protein: CASSYLATRYEQYF
clone size: .; V gene: TRBV7-6; J gene: TRBJ1-4; D gene: .; CDR3 DNA: TGTGCCAGCAGCTCAGGGCCGGCGGATGAAAAACTGTTTTTT; CDR3 protein: CASSSGPADEKLFF
clone size: .; V gene: TRBV28; J gene: TRBJ1-2; D gene: TRBD1; CDR3 DNA: TGTGCCAGCAGTTCTCCGGGACAGGGGTCGCGGTATGGCTACACCTTC; CDR3 protein: CASSSPGQGSRYGYTF
clone size: .; V gene: TRBV19; J gene: TRBJ2-7; D gene: TRBD2; CDR3 DNA: TGTGCCACTCGTGGGTACTACGGCGGGGGTGCGTCTTCCTACGAGCAGTACTTC; CDR3 protein: CATRGYYGGGASSYEQYF
clone size: .; V gene: TRBV6-6; J gene: TRBJ2-3; D gene: TRBD2; CDR3 DNA: TGTGCCAGCAGTTCCTCCCGACTAGCGGGTGCAGATACGCAGTATTTT; CDR3 protein: CASSSSRLAGADTQYF
clone size: .; V gene: TRBV6-5; J gene: TRBJ2-2; D gene: .; CDR3 DNA: TGTGCCACCGGGACATTGAACACCGGGGAGCTGTTTTTT; CDR3 protein: CATGTLNTGELFF
clone size: .; V gene: TRBV7-3; J gene: TRBJ2-3; D gene: .; CDR3 DNA: TGTGCCAGCAGCTCGGGGGTTAGCACAGATACGCAGTATTTT; CDR3 protein: CASSSGVSTDTQYF
clone size: .; V gene: TRBV6-6; J gene: TRBJ2-3; D gene: .; CDR3 DNA: TGTGCCAGCAGTTACGACAGCGCCACAGATACGCAGTATTTT; CDR3 protein: CASSYDSATDTQYF
clone size: .; V gene: TRBV11-3; J gene: TRBJ1-1; D gene: .; CDR3 DNA: TGTGCCAGCAGCTTAGGGGGCATGAACACTGAAGCTTTCTTT; CDR3 protein: CASSLGGMNTEAFF
clone size: few; V gene: TRBV6-1; J gene: TRBJ1-3; D gene: .; CDR3 DNA: TGTGCCAGCAGTGGAGGTCCGGAACCTGGAAACACCATATATTTT; CDR3 protein: CASSGGPEPGNTIYF
clone size: .; V gene: TRBV2; J gene: TRBJ1-6; D gene: TRBD1; CDR3 DNA: TGTGCCACCACCGGGACAGAATTAAATTCACCCCTCCACTTT; CDR3 protein: CATTGTELNSPLHF
clone size: .; V gene: TRBV7-3; J gene: TRBJ2-1; D gene: .; CDR3 DNA: TGTGCCAGCAGCTCTACCCATTACAATGAGCAGTTCTTC; CDR3 protein: CASSSTHYNEQFF
clone size: medium-sized; V gene: TRBV10-3; J gene: TRBJ2-1; D gene: TRBD1; CDR3 DNA: TGTGCCATCAGTGAGTTCTGGGTGGGACAGGGTTTTTCCTACAATGAGCAGTTCTTC; CDR3 protein: CAISEFWVGQGFSYNEQFF
clone size: once; V gene: TRBV6-6; J gene: TRBJ2-5; D gene: .; CDR3 DNA: TGTGCCAGCAGTCCCCCCACTAGTCCGGAGACCCAGTACTTC; CDR3 protein: CASSPPTSPETQYF
clone size: .; V gene: TRBV27; J gene: TRBJ2-7; D gene: TRBD1; CDR3 DNA: TGTGCCAGCAGTTCGATACCCTCCTCGGGACAGTTCTACGAGCAGTACTTC; CDR3 protein: CASSSIPSSGQFYEQYF
clone size: .; V gene: TRBV4-3; J gene: TRBJ2-3; D gene: TRBD2; CDR3 DNA: TGCGCCAGCAGCCAAGCACTAGCGACAGATACGCAGTATTTT; CDR3 protein: CASSQALATDTQYF
clone size: .; V gene: TRBV7-3; J gene: TRBJ2-2; D gene: .; CDR3 DNA: TGTGCCAGCAGTAGTCCTAGTGCCCCCGGGGAGCTGTTTTTT; CDR3 protein: CASSSPSAPGELFF
clone size: .; V gene: TRBV5-1; J gene: TRBJ2-1; D gene: TRBD2; CDR3 DNA: TGCGCCAGCAACTTGGACTGGGGTGGGGAGGGTGAGCAGTTCTTC; CDR3 protein: CASNLDWGGEGEQFF
clone size: .; V gene: TRBV4-2; J gene: TRBJ2-1; D gene: TRBD2; CDR3 DNA: TGTGCCAGCAGCCAAAAATCGGGGGGGCATGAGCAGTTCTTC; CDR3 protein: CASSQKSGGHEQFF
clone size: .; V gene: TRBV5-6; J gene: TRBJ1-1; D gene: .; CDR3 DNA: TGTGCCAGCAGCTGGATCGGGGTAGAAAGCACTGAAGCTTTCTTT; CDR3 protein: CASSWIGVESTEAFF
clone size: .; V gene: TRBV19; J gene: TRBJ2-5; D gene: TRBD1; CDR3 DNA: TGTGCCAGTAGTCGGGACAGGGGAGAGACCCAGTACTTC; CDR3 protein: CASSRDRGETQYF
clone size: .; V gene: TRBV6-1; J gene: TRBJ1-1; D gene: .; CDR3 DNA: TGTGCCAGCAGATCTAAGGCAGCGGGAGGTAGGGAAGCTTTCTTT; CDR3 protein: CASRSKAAGGREAFF
clone size: .; V gene: TRBV9; J gene: TRBJ2-1; D gene: .; CDR3 DNA: TGTGCCAGCGGACAGCTCAATGAGCAGTTCTTC; CDR3 protein: CASGQLNEQFF
clone size: few; V gene: TRBV30; J gene: TRBJ2-2; D gene: .; CDR3 DNA: TGTGCCTGGCGGGGGACGTCCCTCTTCACCGGGGAGCTGTTTTTT; CDR3 protein: CAWRGTSLFTGELFF
clone size: .; V gene: TRBV7-6; J gene: TRBJ2-5; D gene: TRBD2; CDR3 DNA: TGTGCCAGCAGCTTAGGGATAGCGGGAGAGACCCAGTACTTC; CDR3 protein: CASSLGIAGETQYF
clone size: .; V gene: TRBV10-1; J gene: TRBJ2-5; D gene: TRBD2; CDR3 DNA: TGCGCCAGCAGTGAAGGCGGGAGCGGGACCCAGTACTTC; CDR3 protein: CASSEGGSGTQYF
clone size: once; V gene: TRBV27; J gene: TRBJ1-5; D gene: .; CDR3 DNA: TGTGCTAGCAGTTTCCGGTATAGCAATCAGCCCCAGCATTTT; CDR3 protein: CASSFRYSNQPQHF
clone size: .; V gene: TRBV2; J gene: TRBJ2-2; D gene: TRBD1; CDR3 DNA: TGTGCCAGCATGGGGGACAGGGGGCAAGGGCGATTCACCGGGGAGCTGTTTTTT; CDR3 protein: CASMGDRGQGRFTGELFF
clone size: .; V gene: TRBV7-3; J gene: TRBJ2-5; D gene: .; CDR3 DNA: TGTGCCAGCAGCTTAACGGCCAGGGGACAAGAGACCCAGTACTTC; CDR3 protein: CASSLTARGQETQYF
clone size: once; V gene: TRBV27; J gene: TRBJ2-2; D gene: TRBD2; CDR3 DNA: TGTGCCAGCAGTTTACGACCTAGCGGGAGGGCCGTTGACGGGGAGCTGTTTTTT; CDR3 protein: CASSLRPSGRAVDGELFF
clone size: .; V gene: TRBV6-5; J gene: TRBJ2-3; D gene: .; CDR3 DNA: TGTGCCTTGTCTGCAGGCCCAGATACGCAGTATTTT; CDR3 protein: CALSAGPDTQYF
clone size: .; V gene: TRBV6-5; J gene: TRBJ1-1; D gene: TRBD1; CDR3 DNA: TGTGCCAGCAGTTCCAGAACGACAGGGGGAGGCACTGAAGCTTTCTTT; CDR3 protein: CASSSRTTGGGTEAFF
clone size: .; V gene: TRBV6-5; J gene: TRBJ2-3; D gene: .; CDR3 DNA: TGTGCCAGCAGCGGAGTCCCGAGCACAGATACGCAGTATTTT; CDR3 protein: CASSGVPSTDTQYF
clone size: .; V gene: TRBV7-6; J gene: TRBJ2-7; D gene: TRBD2; CDR3 DNA: TGTGCCAGCAGTTCTAGAGGGACTACCTACGAGCAGTACTTC; CDR3 protein: CASSSRGTTYEQYF
clone size: .; V gene: TRBV7-8; J gene: TRBJ2-4; D gene: .; CDR3 DNA: TGTGCCAGCAGCTTAGCGGCAGGGAATGCCGTAACCATTCAGTACTTC; CDR3 protein: CASSLAAGNAVTIQYF
clone size: once; V gene: TRBV5-1; J gene: TRBJ2-7; D gene: .; CDR3 DNA: TGCGCCAGCACCCCGGAAGGGCTAGCGCCTAAGACAGCCTACGAGCAGTACTTC; CDR3 protein: CASTPEGLAPKTAYEQYF